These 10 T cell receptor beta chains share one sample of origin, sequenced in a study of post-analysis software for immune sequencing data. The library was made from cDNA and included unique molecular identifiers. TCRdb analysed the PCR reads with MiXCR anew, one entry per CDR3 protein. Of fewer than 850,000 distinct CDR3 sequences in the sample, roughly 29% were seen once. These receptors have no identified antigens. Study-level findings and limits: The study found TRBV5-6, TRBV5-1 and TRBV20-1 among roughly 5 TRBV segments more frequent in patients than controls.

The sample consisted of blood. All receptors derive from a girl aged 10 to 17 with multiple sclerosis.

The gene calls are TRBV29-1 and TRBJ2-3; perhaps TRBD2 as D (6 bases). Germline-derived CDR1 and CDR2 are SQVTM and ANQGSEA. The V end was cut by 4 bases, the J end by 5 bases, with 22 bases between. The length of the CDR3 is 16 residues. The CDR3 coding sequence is TGCAGCGTTGCTTTCGATTTGGTGCGGGGAAAAGATACGCAGTATTTT. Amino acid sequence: CSVAFDLVRGKDTQYF.

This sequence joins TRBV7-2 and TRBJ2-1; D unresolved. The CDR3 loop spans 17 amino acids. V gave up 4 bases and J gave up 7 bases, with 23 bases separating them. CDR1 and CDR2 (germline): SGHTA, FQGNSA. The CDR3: CASSSSSHSNIRNEQFF. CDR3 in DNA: TGTGCCAGCAGCTCCTCGTCCCACTCCAATATAAGAAATGAGCAGTTCTTC.

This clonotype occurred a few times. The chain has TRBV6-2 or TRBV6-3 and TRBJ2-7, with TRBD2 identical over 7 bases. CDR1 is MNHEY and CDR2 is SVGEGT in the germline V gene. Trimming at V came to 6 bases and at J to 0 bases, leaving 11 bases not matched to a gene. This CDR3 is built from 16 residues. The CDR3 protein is CASRKYGGGGSYEQYF. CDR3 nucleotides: TGTGCCAGCAGAAAGTACGGCGGGGGAGGCTCCTACGAGCAGTACTTC.

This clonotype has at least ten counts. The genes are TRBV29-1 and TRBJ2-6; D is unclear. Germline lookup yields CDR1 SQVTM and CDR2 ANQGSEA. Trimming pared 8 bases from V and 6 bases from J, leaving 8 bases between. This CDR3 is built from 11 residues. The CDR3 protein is CSLFEANVLTF. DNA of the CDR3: TGCAGCCTTTTTGAGGCCAACGTCCTGACTTTC.

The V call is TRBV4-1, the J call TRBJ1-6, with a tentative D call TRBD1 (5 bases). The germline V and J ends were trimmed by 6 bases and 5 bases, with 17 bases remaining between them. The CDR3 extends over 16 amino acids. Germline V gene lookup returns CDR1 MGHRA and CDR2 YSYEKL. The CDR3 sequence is CASSRRDLSDNSPLHF. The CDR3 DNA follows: TGCGCCAGCAGTCGCAGGGACCTCAGTGATAATTCACCCCTCCACTTT.

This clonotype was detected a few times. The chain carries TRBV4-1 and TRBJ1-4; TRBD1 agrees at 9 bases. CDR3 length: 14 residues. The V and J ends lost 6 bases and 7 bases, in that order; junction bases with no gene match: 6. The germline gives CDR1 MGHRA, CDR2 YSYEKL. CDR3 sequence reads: CASSPGTGFEKLFF. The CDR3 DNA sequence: TGCGCCAGCAGTCCCGGGACAGGGTTTGAAAAACTGTTTTTT.

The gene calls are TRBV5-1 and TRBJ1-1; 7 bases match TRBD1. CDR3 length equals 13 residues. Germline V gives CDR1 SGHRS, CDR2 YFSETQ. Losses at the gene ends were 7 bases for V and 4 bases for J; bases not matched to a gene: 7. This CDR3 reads CASRTEGATEAFF. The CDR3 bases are TGCGCCAGCCGGACCGAGGGGGCCACTGAAGCTTTCTTT.

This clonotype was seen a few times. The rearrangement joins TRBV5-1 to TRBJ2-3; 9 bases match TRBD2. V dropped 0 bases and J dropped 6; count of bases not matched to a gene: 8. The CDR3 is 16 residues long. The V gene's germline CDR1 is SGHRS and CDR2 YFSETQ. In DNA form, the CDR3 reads TGCGCCAGCAGCTTGGATGGCGGGGGGGCTCGGGATACGCAGTATTTT. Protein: CASSLDGGGARDTQYF.

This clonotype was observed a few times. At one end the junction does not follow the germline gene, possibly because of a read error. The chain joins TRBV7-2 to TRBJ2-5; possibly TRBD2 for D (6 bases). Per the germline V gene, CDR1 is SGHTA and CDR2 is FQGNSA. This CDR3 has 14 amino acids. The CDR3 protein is CANSSRRGGETQYF. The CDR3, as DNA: TGTGCCAACAGCTCCCGCCGGGGAGGAGAGACCCAGTACTTC.

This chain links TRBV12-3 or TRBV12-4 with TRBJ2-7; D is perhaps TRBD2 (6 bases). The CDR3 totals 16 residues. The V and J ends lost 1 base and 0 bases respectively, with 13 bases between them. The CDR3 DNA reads TGTGCCAGCAGTTTAGATGTGCGGGGTAGCTCCTACGAGCAGTACTTC. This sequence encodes CASSLDVRGSSYEQYF.